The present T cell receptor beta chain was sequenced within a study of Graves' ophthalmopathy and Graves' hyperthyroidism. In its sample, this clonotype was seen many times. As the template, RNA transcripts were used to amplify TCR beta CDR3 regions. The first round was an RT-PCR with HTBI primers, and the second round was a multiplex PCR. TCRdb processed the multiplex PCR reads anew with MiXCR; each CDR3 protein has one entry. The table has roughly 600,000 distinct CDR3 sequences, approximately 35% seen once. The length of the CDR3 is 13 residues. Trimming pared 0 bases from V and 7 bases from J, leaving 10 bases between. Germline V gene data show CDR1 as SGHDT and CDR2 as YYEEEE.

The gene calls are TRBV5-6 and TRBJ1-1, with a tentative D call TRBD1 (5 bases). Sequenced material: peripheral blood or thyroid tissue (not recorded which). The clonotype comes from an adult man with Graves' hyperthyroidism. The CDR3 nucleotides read TGTGCCAGCAGCTTGGCTGTGCAGGGTGAAGCTTTCTTT. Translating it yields CASSLAVQGEAFF.